A selection of T cell receptor beta chains follows, all from one sample in a study of beta chain features in type 1 diabetes. Sequencing was performed with immunoSEQ multiplex PCR; in TCRdb, only in-frame clones are kept and a portion is missing. The data contain some 230,000 clones, around 9.6% of them singletons. Sequencing was carried out using naive CD4+ T cells from blood. Receptors originate from a woman aged 18-30 years in good health. The CDR3 runs from the conserved cysteine through the conserved F or W. A D gene is named only where the DNA matches it firmly. Part of the rows lack a size; the others show once, few, many or a class for expanded clones.

length,size,J,D,V,CDR3,DNA
12,few,TRBJ1-2,-,TRBV30,CAWSVSARGYTF,TGTGCCTGGAGTGTCTCGGCCCGAGGGTACACCTTC
14,few,TRBJ2-1,-,TRBV4-1,CASSQGFQYNEQFF,TGCGCCAGCAGCCAAGGGTTCCAGTACAATGAGCAGTTCTTC
14,-,TRBJ2-3,TRBD2,TRBV18,CASSLAGSTDTQYF,TGTGCCAGCTCTCTAGCGGGGAGCACAGATACGCAGTATTTT
15,few,TRBJ2-1,TRBD2,TRBV19,CASSIISGDYNEQFF,TGTGCCAGTAGTATCATTAGCGGGGACTACAATGAGCAGTTCTTC
15,-,TRBJ2-5,-,TRBV4-1,CASSQEGHPKETQYF,TGCGCCAGCAGCCAAGAGGGACACCCGAAAGAGACCCAGTACTTC
15,few,TRBJ2-7,TRBD2,TRBV5-1,CASSFSAGGTYEQYF,TGCGCCAGCAGCTTCTCAGCGGGAGGCACCTACGAGCAGTACTTC
14,few,TRBJ2-5,TRBD2,TRBV5-1,CASRLAGGQETQYF,TGCGCCAGCAGATTAGCGGGAGGGCAAGAGACCCAGTACTTC
14,-,TRBJ2-7,-,TRBV25-1,CASSGDRLPYEQYF,TGTGCCAGCAGTGGCGATCGTCTCCCTTACGAGCAGTACTTC
16,-,TRBJ2-7,TRBD1,TRBV11-2,CASSHTRDRGGYEQYF,TGTGCCAGCAGCCACACCCGGGACAGGGGAGGCTACGAGCAGTACTTC
14,-,TRBJ1-4,TRBD1,TRBV6-5,CASTTGTGREKLFF,TGTGCCAGCACTACCGGGACAGGGAGGGAAAAACTGTTTTTT
15,-,TRBJ2-5,-,TRBV11-2,CASSLGDLGVETQYF,TGTGCCAGCAGCTTAGGGGACTTGGGGGTAGAGACCCAGTACTTC
13,few,TRBJ1-2,-,TRBV6-5,CAMSALLGDGYTF,TGTGCCATGTCCGCGCTTTTAGGGGATGGCTACACCTTC
17,-,TRBJ1-1,-,TRBV4-1,CASSPRTFWGQDTEAFF,TGCGCCAGCAGCCCCAGGACCTTTTGGGGGCAGGACACTGAAGCTTTCTTT
15,-,TRBJ1-2,-,TRBV30,CAWSVLGGGHYGYTF,TGTGCCTGGAGTGTACTGGGGGGTGGACACTATGGCTACACCTTC
14,few,TRBJ2-5,-,TRBV5-4,CASEKQGERETQYF,TGTGCCAGCGAAAAACAGGGTGAAAGGGAGACCCAGTACTTC
11,-,TRBJ2-1,-,TRBV20-1,CSVGRGGEQFF,TGCAGTGTTGGTCGGGGAGGTGAGCAGTTCTTC
15,-,TRBJ1-6,TRBD1,TRBV30,CAWSGDRAPGSPLHF,TGTGCCTGGAGTGGAGACAGGGCGCCCGGTTCACCCCTCCACTTT
15,few,TRBJ2-1,TRBD2,TRBV28,CASGRLAGVLNEQFF,TGTGCCAGCGGAAGACTAGCGGGAGTTCTCAATGAGCAGTTCTTC
17,-,TRBJ2-6,-,TRBV2,CASSPTGLGSGANVLTF,TGTGCCAGCAGTCCGACAGGCTTAGGCTCTGGGGCCAACGTCCTGACTTTC
13,few,TRBJ1-1,-,TRBV7-2,CASSFSQEGEAFF,TGTGCCAGCAGCTTTTCACAGGAGGGTGAAGCTTTCTTT
12,-,TRBJ1-2,-,TRBV30,CAWSPGSSAYTF,TGTGCCTGGAGCCCTGGGAGTTCAGCCTACACCTTC
14,few,TRBJ2-7,-,TRBV4-2,CASSQGGSSYEQYF,TGTGCCAGCAGCCAAGGTGGCAGCTCCTACGAGCAGTACTTC
15,-,TRBJ2-5,TRBD1,TRBV5-1,CASSLEGQAQETQYF,TGCGCCAGCAGCTTGGAGGGACAGGCTCAAGAGACCCAGTACTTC
16,-,TRBJ2-3,TRBD2,TRBV5-1,CASSLGTSGKADTQYF,TGCGCCAGCAGCTTAGGGACTAGCGGGAAGGCAGATACGCAGTATTTT
15,-,TRBJ2-7,TRBD2,TRBV6-5,CASSYRGRDSYEQYF,TGTGCCAGCAGTTACCGCGGGAGGGACTCCTACGAGCAGTACTTC
15,few,TRBJ2-5,TRBD1,TRBV28,CASSLRRTGIETQYF,TGTGCCAGCAGTTTGCGCCGGACAGGGATCGAGACCCAGTACTTC
18,-,TRBJ2-7,TRBD1,TRBV15,CATSRLRTRGILVDEQYF,TGTGCCACCAGCAGACTAAGGACCAGGGGGATCCTTGTGGACGAGCAGTACTTC
13,few,TRBJ1-3,-,TRBV30,CAWSPGSGNTIYF,TGTGCCTGGAGTCCAGGTTCTGGAAACACCATATATTTT
15,-,TRBJ1-5,TRBD1,TRBV9,CASSRGDRGNQPQHF,TGTGCCAGCAGCCGGGGGGACAGGGGAAATCAGCCCCAGCATTTT
12,few,TRBJ1-2,TRBD1,TRBV30,CAWRADRAGYTF,TGTGCCTGGAGGGCCGACAGGGCTGGCTACACCTTC
16,-,TRBJ2-3,-,TRBV5-1,CASSLVSAGPTDTQYF,TGCGCCAGCAGCTTGGTCTCAGCGGGTCCCACAGATACGCAGTATTTT
14,few,TRBJ2-2,-,TRBV10-3,CAISAGQNTGELFF,TGTGCCATCAGTGCTGGACAGAACACCGGGGAGCTGTTTTTT
14,-,TRBJ2-7,-,TRBV7-7,CASSLDRASYEQYF,TGTGCCAGCAGCTTAGACAGGGCCTCCTACGAGCAGTACTTC
12,few,TRBJ1-1,-,TRBV7-9,CASSPRRAEAFF,TGTGCCAGCAGCCCCAGGAGGGCTGAAGCTTTCTTT
13,few,TRBJ1-2,-,TRBV5-8,CASSLARVYGYTF,TGTGCCAGCAGCTTGGCCAGGGTCTATGGCTACACCTTC
13,many,TRBJ2-1,-,TRBV15,CATSRGAWEEQFF,TGTGCCACCAGCAGAGGTGCGTGGGAGGAGCAGTTCTTC
13,-,TRBJ2-5,TRBD2,TRBV30,CAASGGTQETQYF,TGTGCCGCGAGCGGGGGAACCCAAGAGACCCAGTACTTC
17,-,TRBJ1-2,-,TRBV4-1,CASSQGPTDTRGYGYTF,TGCGCCAGCAGCCAAGGACCAACGGATACCCGGGGCTATGGCTACACCTTC
15,few,TRBJ2-2,-,TRBV6-5,CASSYLLLEPRKLFF,TGTGCCAGCAGTTACTTACTGCTCGAACCGCGGAAGCTGTTTTTT
15,-,TRBJ1-5,TRBD1,TRBV25-1,CASSVPGQGHQPQHF,TGTGCCAGCAGTGTACCGGGACAGGGCCATCAGCCCCAGCATTTT
16,few,TRBJ2-1,-,TRBV6-5,CASSYSQGISYNEQFF,TGTGCCAGCAGTTACTCACAGGGAATCTCCTACAATGAGCAGTTCTTC
14,few,TRBJ1-5,-,TRBV11-2,CASSLQGGISPQHF,TGTGCCAGCAGCTTGCAGGGTGGAATCAGCCCCCAGCATTTT
12,-,TRBJ1-2,-,TRBV27,CASRSIGEGYTF,TGTGCCAGCAGATCCATCGGGGAGGGCTACACCTTC
14,few,TRBJ2-7,-,TRBV18,CASSPPSGDYEQYF,TGTGCCAGCTCACCCCCCTCAGGGGATTACGAGCAGTACTTC
16,few,TRBJ1-2,TRBD1,TRBV5-4,CASSLAGGADNYGYTF,TGTGCCAGCAGCTTGGCAGGGGGCGCCGATAACTATGGCTACACCTTC
16,-,TRBJ2-3,-,TRBV5-1,CASSLGRGISTDTQYF,TGCGCCAGCAGCTTGGGTCGCGGAATTAGCACAGATACGCAGTATTTT
15,few,TRBJ1-5,-,TRBV2,CASSSPWAANQPQHF,TGTGCCAGCAGTAGCCCCTGGGCCGCCAATCAGCCCCAGCATTTT
13,few,TRBJ2-3,-,TRBV6-6,CASSSTGLDTQYF,TGTGCCAGCAGTTCGACAGGTCTCGATACGCAGTATTTT
14,-,TRBJ1-5,-,TRBV19,CASSSQGSNQPQHF,TGTGCCAGTAGTTCACAGGGAAGCAATCAGCCCCAGCATTTT
12,few,TRBJ2-3,-,TRBV5-4,CASSFLGKGEYF,TGTGCCAGCAGCTTCCTGGGGAAAGGGGAGTATTTT
15,-,TRBJ2-5,-,TRBV19,CASSIGVGLQETQYF,TGTGCCAGTAGTATAGGGGTGGGGCTGCAAGAGACCCAGTACTTC
15,-,TRBJ2-7,TRBD2,TRBV28,CASSPSGRGAYEQYF,TGTGCCAGCAGTCCTAGCGGGAGGGGGGCCTACGAGCAGTACTTC
14,many,TRBJ1-5,-,TRBV4-1,CASSQDAGYQPQHF,TGCGCCAGCAGCCAAGACGCGGGTTATCAGCCCCAGCATTTT
20,-,TRBJ2-4,TRBD2,TRBV19,CASSMGTSGRALVAKNIQYF,TGTGCCAGTAGTATGGGGACTAGCGGGAGGGCCTTGGTGGCCAAAAACATTCAGTACTTC
16,-,TRBJ1-5,-,TRBV4-1,CASSQGRGGGNQPQHF,TGCGCCAGCAGCCAAGGCAGGGGTGGAGGCAATCAGCCCCAGCATTTT
14,-,TRBJ2-1,-,TRBV15,CATSRDSGSGEQFF,TGTGCCACCAGCAGAGATTCGGGGAGCGGTGAGCAGTTCTTC